One sample yielded the 8 T cell receptor beta chains listed below, sequenced in a study of OX40 agonist ivuxolimab in advanced cancers. Assay: immunoSEQ multiplex PCR; the TCRdb copy retains only in-frame clones and omits some. Here the sample spans around 78,000 clones, roughly nine tenths being singletons. Sequencing used CD4+ or CD8+ T cells sorted from blood, obtained in a trial of the OX40 agonist ivuxolimab. The receptors were sampled from an adult with an advanced solid tumor such as melanoma, head and neck, liver or kidney cancer.

The chain carries TRBV6-6 and TRBJ1-1; D is ambiguous. The ends were cut back, 0 bases at V and 6 bases at J, with 8 bases in the middle. The CDR3 runs to 13 residues. Germline lookup yields CDR1 MNHNY and CDR2 SVGAGI (reference sequence). In nucleotides, the CDR3 is TGTGCCAGCAGTTACTCGTATCCGGCTGAAGCTTTCTTT. Translation gives CASSYSYPAEAFF.

The chain joins TRBV2 to TRBJ2-3; 9 positions match TRBD2. Losses at the gene ends were 6 bases for V and 1 base for J; bases not matched to a gene: 5. Germline CDR1 is SNHLY and CDR2 is FYNNEI. CDR3 length equals 15 residues. The CDR3 loop is CASSNASGGTDTQYF. CDR3 nucleotides: TGTGCCAGCAGCAACGCTAGCGGGGGCACAGATACGCAGTATTTT.

The rearrangement links TRBV27 to TRBJ1-5; D unresolved. The CDR3 runs to 16 residues. Trimming took off 1 base at V and 0 bases at J, with 10 bases between the two ends. Germline CDR1 and CDR2: MNHEY and SMNVEV (reference sequence). In DNA form, the CDR3 reads TGTGCCAGCAGTTTATATAGTAACTTTAGCAATCAGCCCCAGCATTTT. The encoded protein is CASSLYSNFSNQPQHF.

This rearrangement joins TRBV11-1 to TRBJ2-2; D is ambiguous. CDR1 and CDR2 from the germline V gene are SGHAT and FQDESV (reference sequence). The ends were cut back, 6 bases at V and 1 base at J, with 6 bases in the middle. The CDR3 covers 13 residues. The CDR3 bases are TGTGCCAGCAGTGCGAAGAACACCGGGGAGCTGTTTTTT. Its protein product is CASSAKNTGELFF.

The V gene is TRBV7-9, the J gene TRBJ2-7; 10 nucleotides line up with TRBD1. V shed 2 bases, J shed 5 bases, and the junction held 9 bases outside the gene matches. Per germline, CDR1 SEHNR and CDR2 FQNEAQ (reference sequence). The CDR3 loop spans 16 amino acids. The CDR3 is CASSLSTGQGWDEQYF. CDR3 bases: TGTGCCAGCAGCTTATCCACGGGACAGGGGTGGGACGAGCAGTACTTC.

Turning to this clone: Other DNA sequences from this sample encode an identical CDR3 as well. This rearrangement joins TRBV5-1 to TRBJ1-5; 9 nucleotides agree with TRBD1. With 4 bases clipped from V and 4 bases from J, the junction kept 3 bases outside the gene matches. Germline CDR1 is SGHRS and CDR2 is YFSETQ. The CDR3 length is 14 residues. The CDR3 region is CASSPGTGNQPQHF. The CDR3 coding sequence is TGCGCCAGCAGCCCTGGGACAGGGAATCAGCCCCAGCATTTT.

This chain joins TRBV2 and TRBJ2-1, with D unclear. The germline gives CDR1 SNHLY, CDR2 FYNNEI. The CDR3 runs 16 residues. With 2 bases removed from V and 0 bases from J, the gap between germline ends came to 11 bases. DNA of the CDR3: TGTGCCAGCAGTGAACTGGCGGTTCTCTCCTACAATGAGCAGTTCTTC. As protein: CASSELAVLSYNEQFF.

Comments on this clone: A read error may account for a junction end that differs from germline. The V call is TRBV27, the J call TRBJ2-6; D is ambiguous. Germline V gives CDR1 MNHEY, CDR2 SMNVEV (reference sequence). The CDR3 covers 15 residues. In nucleotides, the CDR3 is TGTGCCAGCAGTCTCCAAGCGTCTGTGGCCAACGTCCTGACTTTC. Translation: CASSLQASVANVLTF.